This T cell receptor beta chain was captured by sequencing in a study of T cell responses to AZD1222 COVID-19 vaccine. The CDR3 runs to 16 residues. The junction had 4 bases not matched to a gene; V was cut back by 3 bases and J by 5 bases. Germline loops: CDR1 MGHRA, CDR2 YSYEKL. Libraries were prepared by immunoSEQ multiplex PCR; TCRdb keeps only in-frame clonotypes and omits some of them. The table includes 100,000 to 150,000 clones, around 90% detected once. Here the sequenced sample was peripheral blood, taken 28 days after the second AZD1222 dose. The TCR originated in an adult who received the AZD1222 COVID-19 vaccine. The chain uses TRBV4-1 and TRBJ2-3, with TRBD2 matching over 14 bases. CDR3 DNA sequence: TGCGCCAGCAGCCAGGGACTAGCGGGAGCGGTAGATACGCAGTATTTT. Amino acid sequence: CASSQGLAGAVDTQYF.